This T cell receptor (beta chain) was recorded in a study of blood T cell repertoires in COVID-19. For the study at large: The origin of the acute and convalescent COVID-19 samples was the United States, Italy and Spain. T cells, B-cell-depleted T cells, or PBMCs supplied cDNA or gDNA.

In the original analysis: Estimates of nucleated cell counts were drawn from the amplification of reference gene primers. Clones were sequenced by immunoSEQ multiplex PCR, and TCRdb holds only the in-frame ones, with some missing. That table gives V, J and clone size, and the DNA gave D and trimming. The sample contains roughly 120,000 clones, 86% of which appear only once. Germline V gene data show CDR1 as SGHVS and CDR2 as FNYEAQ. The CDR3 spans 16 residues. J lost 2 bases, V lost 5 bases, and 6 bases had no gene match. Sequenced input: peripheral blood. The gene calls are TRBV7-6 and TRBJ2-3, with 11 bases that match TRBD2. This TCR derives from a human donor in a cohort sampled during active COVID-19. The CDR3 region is CASSPLAGGSTDTQYF. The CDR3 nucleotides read TGTGCCAGCAGCCCCCTAGCGGGAGGTTCCACAGATACGCAGTATTTT.